Listed here are 8 T cell receptor beta chains from one sample, sequenced in a study of vaccination and CD4 T cells after COVID-19. Described treatment: approximately 11-day PBMC culture with coronavirus spike peptide pools or control peptides (ViraFEST assay). The study sequenced cultured CD4+ T cell DNA using the Oncomine TCR Beta short-read assay. One entry per CDR3 protein results from TCRdb running MiXCR on the PCR reads. Here the sample spans about 10,000 distinct CDR3 sequences, roughly 31% being singletons. These receptors are not linked to any known antigen. The material was CD4+ T cells from blood, cultured in vitro, obtained after SARS-CoV-2 vaccination. The receptors were sampled from a human donor who had recovered from COVID-19.

Only a few counts were recorded for this clonotype. The chain joins TRBV24-1 to TRBJ2-1, with 11 bases lining up with TRBD1. V shed 3 bases and J 9 bases; nucleotides not matched to a gene: 6. This CDR3 comprises 15 residues. Germline V gene sequence: CDR1 KGHDR, CDR2 SFDVKD. The CDR3 coding sequence is TGTGCCACCAGTGATCCCCGGACAGGGGGCAGTGAGCAGTTCTTC. This encodes CATSDPRTGGSEQFF.

J is TRBJ2-7 and V is TRBV6-5; D gene unclear. Germline assignment: CDR1 MNHEY and CDR2 SVGAGI. The CDR3 runs 12 residues. V was trimmed by 4 bases and J by 4 bases, leaving 8 bases between them. CDR3 loop: CASSSGGYEQYF. The CDR3, as DNA: TGTGCCAGCAGTTCTGGTGGGTACGAGCAGTACTTC.

This rearrangement joins TRBV5-1 to TRBJ2-4, with D tentatively TRBD2 (6 bases). Germline V gene sequence: CDR1 SGHRS, CDR2 YFSETQ. The CDR3 spans 15 residues. Trimming took off 1 base at V and 3 bases at J, with 11 bases between the two ends. The DNA of the CDR3 is TGCGCCAGCAGCTTGTTCGTGGGGGGCAAAAACATTCAGTACTTC. It codes for CASSLFVGGKNIQYF.

A single count supports this clonotype. This rearrangement joins TRBV4-3 to TRBJ2-7, with 8 positions matching TRBD1. Germline assignment: CDR1 LGHNA and CDR2 YSLEER. The CDR3 contains 15 residues. J lost 3 bases, V lost 4 bases, and 8 bases had no gene match. CDR3 sequence (DNA): TGCGCCAGCAGCCCCGCCCGGACAGGGATCTACGAGCAGTACTTC. Translated: CASSPARTGIYEQYF.

This clonotype occurred a few times. The chain is built from TRBV27 and TRBJ1-5; a possible D gene is TRBD1 (5 bases). The CDR3 covers 17 residues. V lost 0 bases and J lost 6, with 18 bases in between. Germline V CDR1 and CDR2: MNHEY, SMNVEV (reference sequence). CDR3 loop: CASSLSIGTMNSQPQHF. CDR3 DNA: TGTGCCAGCAGTTTATCGATAGGGACGATGAACAGTCAGCCCCAGCATTTT.

The rearrangement links TRBV7-2 to TRBJ1-2; no reliable D call. The CDR3 is 14 residues long. Germline V CDR1 and CDR2: SGHTA, FQGNSA. Trimming cost V 2 bases and J 6 bases, with 13 bases left between them. DNA for the CDR3: TGTGCCAGCAGCTTACATCCCCTGAAAGATGGCTACACCTTC. As protein: CASSLHPLKDGYTF.

This clonotype is medium-sized within its sample. This rearrangement joins TRBV20-1 to TRBJ2-7, with 13 bases that match TRBD2. V lost 2 bases, J lost 6 bases, and 7 bases stayed unmatched. This CDR3 region has 15 residues. Germline lookup yields CDR1 DFQATT and CDR2 SNEGSKA (reference sequence). CDR3 nucleotides: TGCAGTGCTAGAAACCGACTAGCGGGAGGTTCCGAGCAGTACTTC. Protein sequence: CSARNRLAGGSEQYF.

This chain joins TRBV7-9 and TRBJ1-1; D perhaps matches TRBD1 (5 bases). Trimming stripped 0 bases from V and 13 bases from J, with 18 bases between. This CDR3 has 14 residues. Per germline, CDR1 SEHNR and CDR2 FQNEAQ (reference sequence). CDR3 amino acids: CASSLAGRQTFDFF. The CDR3 nucleotides are TGTGCCAGCAGCTTAGCGGGGCGTCAGACTTTTGATTTCTTT.